The T cell receptor beta chain under discussion was sequenced for a study of cytomegalovirus exposure and HLA in healthy donors. Study-level results: Accurate HLA-A and HLA-B prediction from TCR beta sequences was reported for most subjects.

CDR3 length: 14 residues. Germline V gene sequence: CDR1 SGDLS, CDR2 YYNGEE. V was pared by 3 bases and J by 4 bases, with 3 bases of the junction left unmatched. Concerning this clone itself: As yet, its antigen is unknown.

PCR was performed using 60 Vbeta and 13 Jbeta primers. Profiling relied on immunoSEQ multiplex PCR, and the TCRdb table lists in-frame clones only, not all of them. The sample carries 160,000 or so clones, approximately 88% recorded once. The TCR was taken from a woman between 18 and 29 years old in good health and CMV-seronegative. The specimen was PBMCs. The gene calls are TRBV9 and TRBJ1-4; TRBD1 matches 7 bases. CDR3 nucleotide sequence: TGTGCCAGCAGCGACGGGACAGTTAATGAAAAACTGTTTTTT. It encodes CASSDGTVNEKLFF.